This TCR beta chain came from a study of T cells in Graves' hyperthyroidism and ophthalmopathy. In making diagnoses, clinical symptoms, serum thyroxine and TRAb, thyroid ultrasound and orbital computed tomography were all used. From 8.5 to 10 ml of fresh peripheral blood, PBMCs were isolated. This clonotype showed up many times. From RNA transcripts, TCR beta CDR3 regions were amplified. First-round RT-PCR of the TCR CDR3 relied on the HTBI primer set. TCRdb used MiXCR to reprocess the multiplex PCR reads, holding one entry per CDR3 protein. In the table there are approximately 610,000 distinct CDR3 sequences, roughly 14% of which are singletons. The CDR3 runs to 11 residues. Germline CDR1 and CDR2: MNHNS and SASEGT. Trimming cost V 7 bases and J 7 bases, with 11 bases left between them.

The V and J genes are TRBV6-1 and TRBJ2-7, with unresolved D. The source material was blood. This clonotype originated in a woman aged 40-49 years with Graves' ophthalmopathy. The CDR3 DNA is TGTGCCAGCAATATAGGAGCAGAGCAGTACTTC. This codes for CASNIGAEQYF.